The subject of this entry is one TCR beta chain. Germline V gene lookup returns CDR1 SGHTA and CDR2 FQGNSA. The CDR3 sequence is 18 residues long. V shed 2 bases and J shed 4 bases, with 21 bases lying between them. This sample is part of a study of spatial heterogeneity in lung cancer. Looking at the study overall: Consistently, beta-chain sequences turned up in larger numbers than alpha-chain sequences did.

Each TCR cDNA molecule bore a unique molecular identifier. TCRdb used MiXCR to reprocess the 5' RACE reads, holding one entry per CDR3 protein. In the table there are tens of thousands of distinct CDR3 sequences, approximately 13% of which are singletons. Sample time point: sample taken at primary tumor resection. TCRs were sequenced from unsorted whole RNA of tumor, nontumor lung or PBMC. The sequence was obtained from a male donor with early-stage non-small cell lung cancer. Material: PBMCs, obtained at surgery. V and J are TRBV7-2 and TRBJ1-3; D possibly corresponds to TRBD1 (5 bases). The CDR3 DNA reads TGTGCCAGCAGCTTAAACGGGCGGGGGTTTTTATCCGGAAACACCATATATTTT. It translates to CASSLNGRGFLSGNTIYF.